A single sample is the source of the 8 T cell receptor beta chains below, sequenced in a study of early T cells in non-severe SARS-CoV-2 infection. TCRdb reprocessed the 5' RACE reads with MiXCR, giving one entry per CDR3 protein. Counted here are about 19,000 distinct CDR3 sequences, 4.2% occurring once; the ten biggest clones make up 7% to 8.5%. Sequencing was done on a sample of whole blood. The receptors here all came from an adult who was a healthcare worker with PCR-confirmed SARS-CoV-2 infection or an uninfected control (not recorded which).

This clonotype was observed a few times. This sequence joins TRBV7-2 and TRBJ2-7; D not resolved. The CDR3 loop spans 12 amino acids. Trimming removed 3 bases at V and 5 bases at J, with 8 bases between. The germline V gene has CDR1 SGHTA and CDR2 FQGNSA. The CDR3 coding sequence is TGTGCCAGCAGCTTCAGCATGCACGAGCAGTACTTC. Translated, it gives CASSFSMHEQYF.

This clonotype was observed many times. The rearrangement uses TRBV7-8 and TRBJ2-3; D not resolved. Germline V gene lookup returns CDR1 SGHVS and CDR2 FQNEAQ. This CDR3 region has 12 residues. V was trimmed by 3 bases and J by 6 bases, leaving 7 bases between them. CDR3 sequence reads: CASSFPRDTQYF. DNA of the CDR3: TGTGCCAGCAGCTTCCCCAGGGATACGCAGTATTTT.

The V and J genes are TRBV9 and TRBJ2-3; weak D call: TRBD2 (6 bases). The germline V and J ends were trimmed by 3 bases and 1 base, with 9 bases remaining between them. Germline CDR1 and CDR2: SGDLS and YYNGEE. The CDR3 length is 14 residues. This CDR3 reads CASSARLGTDTQYF. Here the CDR3 DNA reads TGTGCCAGCAGCGCCAGACTAGGCACAGATACGCAGTATTTT.

This clonotype was seen ten or more times. This sequence joins TRBV7-8 and TRBJ2-5; D call uncertain. The CDR3 is 14 residues long. The V end was cut by 5 bases, the J end by 2 bases, with 12 bases between. The germline gives CDR1 SGHVS, CDR2 FQNEAQ. CDR3 in amino acids: CASSPRRSQETQYF. CDR3 DNA: TGTGCCAGCAGCCCAAGAAGGAGTCAAGAGACCCAGTACTTC.

This clonotype was seen at least ten times. The chain combines TRBV4-1 with TRBJ2-2, with 7 bases matching TRBD2. This CDR3 spans 15 amino acids. Germline V gene data show CDR1 as MGHRA and CDR2 as YSYEKL. V was pared by 0 bases and J by 6 bases, with 4 bases of the junction left unmatched. The CDR3 loop reads CASSQDSGRPGELFF. In DNA form, the CDR3 reads TGCGCCAGCAGCCAAGATAGCGGGCGGCCCGGGGAGCTGTTTTTT.

V is TRBV3-1 and J is TRBJ2-7; D not resolved. V lost 5 bases and J 0 bases, leaving 5 bases between the germline ends. This CDR3 contains 12 residues. Germline lookup yields CDR1 LGHDT and CDR2 YNNKEL (reference sequence). The CDR3 DNA reads as TGTGCCAGCAGCTCTGTCTCCTACGAGCAGTACTTC. Protein product: CASSSVSYEQYF.

In its sample, this clonotype ranks as medium-sized (0.01 to 0.1%). The chain combines TRBV6-2 or TRBV6-3 with TRBJ1-2; D call uncertain. This CDR3 is 12 amino acids long. V was cut by 3 bases and J by 9 bases, with 11 bases left in between. Germline-derived CDR1 and CDR2 are MNHEY and SVGEGT. CDR3 protein: CASSYPADRYTF. The CDR3 bases are TGTGCCAGCAGTTATCCCGCAGACCGCTACACCTTC.

The gene calls are TRBV29-1 and TRBJ2-7; D possibly corresponds to TRBD2 (6 bases). The germline gives CDR1 SQVTM, CDR2 ANQGSEA. The CDR3 spans 12 residues. Trimming took off 8 bases at V and 3 bases at J, with 14 bases between the two ends. CDR3 sequence: CSIQVGGYEQYF. The DNA for the CDR3 is TGCAGCATACAAGTCGGGGGCTACGAGCAGTACTTC.